The entry below gives a single T cell receptor (beta chain) sequence along with its context. Antigen: not known. This sample was included in a study of CD8 T cells in ankylosing spondylitis. Broader study findings: Researchers reportedly found disease-linked clones significantly enriched in matched ankylosing spondylitis synovial fluid.

MiXCR, applied by TCRdb to the 5' RACE reads, yields one record per CDR3 protein. The table records some 130,000 distinct CDR3 sequences, 7% to 10% of them present only once. The CDR3 contains 13 residues. Germline loops: CDR1 SGHTA, CDR2 FQGNSA. V was clipped by 7 bases and J by 3 bases, with 12 bases between them. Sequencing was performed on blood, either unsorted or a sorted T cell fraction (not recorded which). The rearrangement uses TRBV7-2 and TRBJ1-2; D is unclear. The TCR sequence derives from a male donor with ankylosing spondylitis or in good health (not recorded which). The CDR3 spells CASTYGGDYGYTF. The CDR3 nucleotides read TGTGCCAGCACTTACGGCGGGGACTATGGCTACACCTTC.